This TCR beta chain originates from a study of CD8+CD57+ T cells in acquired aplastic anemia. Overall study results and limits: For CD8+ Simpson's diversity, patients and controls showed no significant difference. Shared by patients and controls, 25 to 30 CD8+ CDR3s were abundant in patients.

Investigators profiled TCR beta VDJ and CDR3 from genomic DNA template. TCRdb redid the calling of the reads with MiXCR, one entry per CDR3 protein. The sample contains about 200,000 distinct CDR3 sequences, roughly 60% of which appear only once. All patients picked for sequencing had shown, by flow cytometry, an expansion of CD8+CD57+ cells. Sampling of blood occurred while the patients had still received no therapy. The CDR3 totals 14 residues. CDR1 and CDR2 (germline): DFQATT, SNEGSKA (reference sequence). Trimming took 6 bases from V and 1 from J; bases not matched to a gene: 7. For this clonotype: Its cognate antigen is unknown.

The sequenced material came from sorted CD4+, CD8+, or CD8+CD57+ T cells (not recorded which) from PBMCs. The V call is TRBV20-1, the J call TRBJ1-2; 8 bases are a match to TRBD1. This receptor was identified in a human donor with aplastic anemia. The DNA of the CDR3 is TGCAGTGCCTCCCTCGGACAGGGTAACTATGGCTACACCTTC. Protein product: CSASLGQGNYGYTF.